This T cell receptor (beta chain) was obtained from a study of blood T cell repertoires in COVID-19 (dated by TCRdb to the early 2020s). Turning to the overall study: The collaborator samples originated in the United States, Italy and Spain and spanned the acute and convalescent phases of COVID-19. The material from the prospective study consisted of cDNA or gDNA derived from T cells, B-cell-depleted T cells, or PBMCs. The dataset comprised deeply sampled blood TCRbeta repertoires from subjects exposed to, actively infected with, or recovered from COVID-19. A freely available public database, intended as a resource for researchers studying the immune response to SARS-CoV-2, is where the repertoires were released. The samples were drawn from two sources: the first 160 participants of the ongoing ImmuneRACE study, and about 1,300 subjects contributed by 6 global collaborators. A de-identified subject ID, COVID-19 status, age in years and sex were almost always included in the sample metadata. Where HLA class I and class II types were available, the types were taken from metadata supplied by the sample provider, not from assay-based typing. What the authors observed across the whole study: The quantity of clinical and demographic metadata differed by source and by participant and was supplied without curation.

The germline V gene yields MDHEN for CDR1 and SYDVKM for CDR2. Its CDR3 holds 19 amino acids, cysteine through phenylalanine. Left in the record is the CDR3 DNA by itself, 57 bases read in frame from the first base. V sheds 2 bases and J sheds 3 bases, leaving 26 bases between their ends. Comments on this clone: Its antigen is not yet known. No much larger clonotype is one base removed from it; base qualities were not supplied.

The immunoSEQ Assay, a bias-controlled multiplex PCR, was used to amplify TCRbeta CDR3 regions from genomic DNA. The original methods were these. The number of nucleated cells in each sample was estimated by amplification of reference gene primers within the assay. To quantify the absolute abundance of each unique TCRbeta CDR3 rearrangement, sequence reads were collapsed and filtered. For each sample, productive Simpson clonality was calculated as the square root of Simpson's diversity index across productive rearrangements. TCRdb took over this immuneACCESS table, retaining in-frame rearrangements with V and J assigned. Such tables are incomplete; in checked studies, under half of the missing clones stem from an unresolved V gene, and the remainder is unexplained. V and J calls plus clone size are reproduced from that table; the DNA served to infer D and trimming. A total of about 200,000 clones appear in this sample, more than 70% of them only once. In total, the top ten clones hold approximately 8.1% of the sample.

Enrolling through a virtual design, the prospective study's participants ranged in age from roughly 18 to 95 years and lived across some 22 United States geographic areas. Cohort assignment in the prospective study relied on participant-reported clinical history from a screening survey and a study questionnaire. Recovered participants in ImmuneRACE Cohort 3 were defined as having two consecutive negative NP/OP PCR tests, clearance from a healthcare professional, or resolution of symptoms. Each participant in the prospective study had whole blood, serum and a nasopharyngeal or oropharyngeal swab collected by mobile phlebotomists. Additional blood draws and questionnaires over an approximately 2-month period could optionally be provided by prospective study participants. Before DNA extraction, prospective study blood samples were shipped either frozen or at room temperature.

The receptor was isolated from a woman between 18 and 30 years old who had recovered from COVID-19. The chain uses TRBV28 and TRBJ2-7; TRBD2 is perhaps the D gene, given 6 matching bases. The specimen sequenced was PBMCs or T cells enriched from blood (not recorded which). The CDR3 corresponds to CASSLVRGKKPTIIYEQYF. The DNA sequence is TGTGCCAGCAGTTTAGTACGGGGGAAAAAACCCACCATTATCTACGAGCAGTACTTC.